Included here is one T cell receptor (beta chain) sequence, with context. Which antigen it targets is not known. No much larger clone exists at a distance of one base, and base qualities are not known. These data are taken from a study of cytomegalovirus exposure and HLA in healthy donors (dated by TCRdb to about 2017). Broadly, across the study: According to a later analysis, one platform produced both the 120 validation repertoires and the 620 or so repertoires of the first cohort. Along with the approximately 700-subject first cohort, a separate validation cohort of around 120 different subjects was used. The study aimed to test whether cataloging public T cell receptors could reveal signatures of past pathogen exposure. To predict cytomegalovirus infection status, the study combined high-throughput TCR immunosequencing, statistical association of individual TCRs with disease status, and machine learning. The research as a whole found: In vitro tests confirmed that a few of the cytomegalovirus-associated TCR beta chains recognize cytomegalovirus antigens. The authors suggested that the approach could potentially be extended to other disease states and immunological phenotypes. In both the original and validation cohorts, the classifier was reported to diagnose cytomegalovirus status with high specificity and sensitivity. All 120 or so repertoires were used to score co-occurrence in the validation cohort in a later analysis, because that analysis had no HLA typing for the cohort. The study gave a list of under 200 TCR beta chains associated with cytomegalovirus. Most TCR sequences were seen in very few donors, while some public TCRs were found in many individuals. A later analysis found that TCRs clustered in the first cohort also tended to co-occur in the approximately 120 validation repertoires, with approximately 95% of cluster scores above 0.

Library generation was performed with the immunoSEQ multiplex PCR assay. The authors' analysis ran thus. To diagnose cytomegalovirus status from the catalog of TCR beta chain sequences, a statistical classification framework was built. The table was pulled from immuneACCESS by TCRdb, which kept in-frame rearrangements only. Such tables lose some clones; where checked, under half of the loss comes from unresolved V genes, and the rest has no known cause. V and J calls and clone size come straight from that table; D and trimming were deduced from the DNA. Across this sample there are 200,000 or so clones, with around 90% seen only once. The ten largest clonotypes hold roughly 2% of the sample. V gives up 1 base and J gives up 0 bases, and the segment between their germline ends measures 12 bases. The CDR3, cysteine through phenylalanine, is 16 amino acids long. This entry keeps only the CDR3 DNA: 48 bases, framed from base 1. The germline V gene yields MGHRA for CDR1 and YSYEKL for CDR2.

The donors belonged to the validation cohort of approximately 130 subjects, which was separate from the approximately 700-subject first cohort. The receptor comes from a young woman in good health and CMV-seropositive. The rearranged segments are TRBV4-1 and TRBJ1-1, and possibly TRBD1, on 5 matching bases. Material: PBMCs. The CDR3 protein sequence reads: CASSQARGLLNTEAFF. The base sequence is TGCGCCAGCAGCCAAGCTCGGGGACTCCTGAACACTGAAGCTTTCTTT.